This T cell receptor beta chain appears in the sequencing data of a study of blood T cells in healthy people across ages. Primed by a sample-barcoded 5' primer and a J-beta primer mix, a second PCR proceeded for about 6 to 11 cycles. Each CDR3 protein is one row after TCRdb ran MiXCR on the 5' RACE reads. The repertoire consists of approximately 800,000 distinct CDR3 sequences, with just under 25% occurring once and the leading ten covering under 4%. The table lists this clonotype with a few counts. V lost 2 bases and J lost 7, with 14 bases in between. The CDR3 loop spans 14 amino acids. Germline V gene data show CDR1 as LGHDT and CDR2 as YNNKEL (reference sequence). These sequences were also reported in another study, on T cells of mothers and their children.

The TCR was taken from a boy younger than 18 in good health. The chain joins TRBV3-1 to TRBJ2-5, with D possibly matching TRBD2 (6 bases). The sequencing input was blood. CDR3 DNA sequence: TGTGCCAGCAGCCAAAGGAGGGGTCGAGGGACCCAGTACTTC. Translating gives CASSQRRGRGTQYF.